Below, 29 T cell receptor beta chains from the same sample are listed, as sequenced in a study of CD8+ T cells in alopecia areata. After isolation, RNA underwent reverse transcription to generate cDNA as the sequencing template. The repertoire was sequenced with immunoSEQ multiplex PCR; TCRdb's copy has only in-frame clones and lacks some. Altogether 150,000 to 200,000 clones are present, about 53% being singletons, with the ten largest covering 10% to 13%. Treatment here: oral pan-JAK inhibitor, 5-10 mg twice daily. Sequenced here: CD8+ T cells sorted from blood, sampled at week 24, from a patient treated with tofacitinib. These receptors were taken from a human donor with alopecia areata.

The chain links TRBV7-9 to TRBJ1-5; no clear D gene. Germline CDR1 reads SEHNR; CDR2 reads FQNEAQ (reference sequence). V dropped 6 bases and J dropped 1 base, with 7 bases sitting between them. The CDR3 loop spans 13 amino acids. In nucleotides, the CDR3 is TGTGCCAGCAGTCCCATGAGCAATCAGCCCCAGCATTTT. It encodes CASSPMSNQPQHF.

The chain is built from TRBV5-6 and TRBJ1-5, with D uncertain. V was cut by 3 bases and J by 5 bases, with 12 bases left in between. From germline, CDR1 is SGHDT and CDR2 YYEEEE. The CDR3 runs 14 residues. Written as DNA, the CDR3 is TGTGCCAGCAGCTCGTCGGGTGGAGATCAGCCCCAGCATTTT. Protein product: CASSSSGGDQPQHF.

The chain is built from TRBV27 and TRBJ1-1, with a possible D match to TRBD1 (5 bases). This CDR3 is 15 amino acids long. V lost 0 bases and J 6 bases, leaving 14 bases between the germline ends. Germline CDR1 is MNHEY and CDR2 is SMNVEV (reference sequence). This CDR3 reads CASSLSAEGTPEAFF. The CDR3 DNA reads TGTGCCAGCAGTTTATCAGCGGAAGGGACCCCTGAAGCTTTCTTT.

This clone appeared a few times. The V gene is TRBV29-1, the J gene TRBJ2-3, with 7 bases matching TRBD1. In germline, CDR1 is SQVTM, CDR2 ANQGSEA. Trimming cost V 6 bases and J 1 base; bases outside gene matches: 4. The CDR3 has 13 amino acids. CDR3 loop: CSVEGAGTDTQYF. The CDR3 nucleotides are TGCAGCGTCGAGGGGGCCGGCACAGATACGCAGTATTTT.

There are a few counts of this clone. The chain is built from TRBV27 and TRBJ2-1; 7 bases map to TRBD2. The V and J ends lost 2 bases and 9 bases, in that order; junction bases with no gene match: 1. CDR3 size: 12 residues. Germline CDR1 and CDR2: MNHEY and SMNVEV (reference sequence). Here the CDR3 reads CASSLGGVEQFF. The DNA for the CDR3 is TGTGCCAGCAGTTTAGGGGGGGTTGAGCAGTTCTTC.

The table lists this clone with a few counts. Germline and junction disagree at one end, which may indicate a read error. The gene calls are TRBV30 and TRBJ1-1; D is possibly TRBD1 (6 bases). The CDR3 is 15 amino acids. Germline values: CDR1 GTSNPN, CDR2 SVGIG (reference sequence). For the CDR3, the DNA is TGTGCCTTGCGGAATAGGGGGGGAATGAACCCTGAAGCTTTCTTT. Protein: CALRNRGGMNPEAFF.

The chain is built from TRBV7-2 and TRBJ2-2; a weak D match, TRBD2 (5 bases). Germline CDR1 is SGHTA and CDR2 is FQGNSA. There are 14 residues in the CDR3. Trimming pared 5 bases from V and 6 bases from J, leaving 13 bases between. The CDR3 sequence: CASSPDPGSGELFF. CDR3 bases: TGTGCCAGCAGCCCGGACCCGGGGTCCGGGGAGCTGTTTTTT.

V usage is TRBV29-1 and J usage is TRBJ2-6; D may correspond to TRBD1 or TRBD2 (6 bases each). This CDR3 comprises 17 residues. Trimming left V 6 bases short and J 0 bases short, with 18 bases between. Germline values: CDR1 SQVTM, CDR2 ANQGSEA. The DNA of the CDR3 is TGCAGCGTCCGGGGGCAGACGAGGGGCTCTGGGGCCAACGTCCTGACTTTC. Translating it yields CSVRGQTRGSGANVLTF.

The chain links TRBV2 to TRBJ1-1; D is ambiguous. Trimming cost V 7 bases and J 1 base, with 16 bases left between them. CDR1 SNHLY and CDR2 FYNNEI come from the germline V gene. The length of the CDR3 is 15 residues. The CDR3 reads CASTQLTGSNTEAFF. The CDR3 DNA reads as TGTGCCAGCACCCAGTTAACGGGATCGAACACTGAAGCTTTCTTT.

The chain joins TRBV5-1 to TRBJ1-2; no reliable D call. CDR3 length: 14 residues. With 0 bases removed from V and 2 bases from J, the gap between germline ends came to 8 bases. Per the germline V gene, CDR1 is SGHRS and CDR2 is YFSETQ. The CDR3 nucleotides read TGCGCCAGCAGCTTGGCCCCGGAGAACTATGGCTACACCTTC. It translates to CASSLAPENYGYTF.

The chain recombines TRBV30 with TRBJ1-1; D perhaps matches TRBD1 (5 bases). This CDR3 contains 14 residues. V lost 7 bases, J lost 5 bases, and 20 bases lay in between. Germline loops: CDR1 GTSNPN, CDR2 SVGIG (reference sequence). CDR3 nucleotide sequence: TGTGCCTTGACTCCGAGGGGTTTGATGACTGAAGCTTTCTTT. Translated, it gives CALTPRGLMTEAFF.

The genes are TRBV30 and TRBJ1-1; D unclear. V was cut by 2 bases and J by 4 bases, with 17 bases left in between. Germline assignment: CDR1 GTSNPN and CDR2 SVGIG (reference sequence). The CDR3 length is 15 residues. This CDR3 reads CAWSSQRRPSTEAFF. Written as DNA, the CDR3 is TGTGCCTGGAGTTCGCAACGGAGGCCCAGCACTGAAGCTTTCTTT.

V is TRBV7-9 and J is TRBJ1-1, with D possibly matching TRBD1 (5 bases). This CDR3 has 11 amino acids. Germline V gene sequence: CDR1 SEHNR, CDR2 FQNEAQ (reference sequence). V lost 3 bases to trimming and J lost 8 bases, with 7 bases between them. CDR3 loop: CASSFGGEAFF. The CDR3, as DNA: TGTGCCAGCAGCTTTGGGGGGGAAGCTTTCTTT. The full variable domain, with the rest looked up from reference TRBV7-9 and TRBJ1-1, is DTGVSQNPRHKITKRGQNVTFRCDPISEHNRLYWYRQTLGQGPEFLTYFQNEAQLEKSRLLSDRFSAERPKGSFSTLEIQRTEQGDSAMYLCASSFGGEAFFGQGTRLTVV.

V is TRBV4-2 and J is TRBJ2-5; either TRBD1 or TRBD2 may supply D (5 bases each). Looked up from germline, CDR1 is LGHNA and CDR2 is YNFKEQ. V shed 1 base and J shed 3 bases, with 12 bases lying between them. The CDR3 runs 15 residues. The CDR3: CASSQGAGTEETQYF. The DNA for the CDR3 is TGTGCCAGCAGCCAAGGGGCAGGGACCGAAGAGACCCAGTACTTC.

V and J are TRBV30 and TRBJ1-4; D remains unclear. Trimming removed 1 base from V and 8 bases from J, with 14 bases in between. The CDR3 is 14 amino acids. Germline values: CDR1 GTSNPN, CDR2 SVGIG (reference sequence). This CDR3 reads CAWSAATYREKLFF. CDR3 coding DNA: TGTGCCTGGAGTGCTGCGACTTACCGGGAAAAACTGTTTTTT.

This rearrangement joins TRBV25-1 to TRBJ2-7, with D uncertain. From germline, CDR1 is MGHDK and CDR2 SYGVNS. The CDR3 runs 13 residues. The ends were cut back, 2 bases at V and 2 bases at J, with 7 bases in the middle. CDR3 residues: CASSEGETYEQYF. Written as DNA, the CDR3 is TGTGCCAGCAGTGAAGGCGAAACCTACGAGCAGTACTTC.

The genes are TRBV5-1 and TRBJ2-7; D is possibly TRBD2 (6 bases). This CDR3 is built from 15 residues. Trimming stripped 4 bases from V and 4 bases from J, with 18 bases between. Germline V lookup: CDR1 SGHRS, CDR2 YFSETQ. The CDR3 sequence: CASSPAEGRKYEQYF. The CDR3 DNA reads TGCGCCAGCAGCCCCGCGGAGGGTCGAAAGTACGAGCAGTACTTC. Together with reference TRBV5-1 and TRBJ2-7, the CDR3 gives the full variable domain: KAGVTQTPRYLIKTRGQQVTLSCSPISGHRSVSWYQQTPGQGLQFLFEYFSETQRNKGNFPGRFSGRQFSNSRSEMNVSTLELGDSALYLCASSPAEGRKYEQYFGPGTRLTVT.

This clone has at least ten counts. This chain joins TRBV4-3 and TRBJ2-1; D is unclear. In germline, CDR1 is LGHNA, CDR2 YSLEER. The CDR3 has 13 amino acids. Trimming left V 2 bases short and J 5 bases short, with 7 bases between. CDR3: CASSQSQNNEQFF. CDR3 DNA: TGCGCCAGCAGCCAAAGCCAAAACAATGAGCAGTTCTTC.

The genes are TRBV7-8 and TRBJ2-1, with a weak D call TRBD1 (6 bases). This CDR3 region has 13 residues. Germline lookup yields CDR1 SGHVS and CDR2 FQNEAQ. The germline V and J ends were trimmed by 3 bases and 6 bases, with 9 bases remaining between them. The CDR3 loop reads CASSFEGGNEQFF. In nucleotides, the CDR3 is TGTGCCAGCAGCTTTGAAGGGGGCAATGAGCAGTTCTTC.

The rearrangement joins TRBV29-1 to TRBJ2-2; D is unclear. Germline loops: CDR1 SQVTM, CDR2 ANQGSEA. The CDR3 extends over 15 amino acids. V lost 5 bases, J lost 0 bases, and 13 bases lay in between. For the CDR3, the DNA is TGCAGCGTTAGTATGGGCCATTCGAACACCGGGGAGCTGTTTTTT. Translated, it gives CSVSMGHSNTGELFF.

The chain couples TRBV7-8 to TRBJ1-6; a possible D gene is TRBD1 (5 bases). Germline lookup yields CDR1 SGHVS and CDR2 FQNEAQ. V shed 5 bases and J shed 9 bases, with 14 bases lying between them. CDR3 length: 14 amino acids. CDR3 DNA sequence: TGTGCCAGCAGCACAACGGGGCACGGTTCACCCCTCCACTTT. This codes for CASSTTGHGSPLHF.

This clone was counted only a few times. The chain joins TRBV5-1 to TRBJ2-3; D possibly corresponds to TRBD2 (6 bases). The V gene lost 3 bases and the J gene lost 2 bases, with 16 bases spanning the gap. The CDR3 has 16 residues. Germline CDR1 reads SGHRS; CDR2 reads YFSETQ. CDR3 nucleotide sequence: TGCGCCAGCAGCTCCGGCACTAGCAGATTCACAGATACGCAGTATTTT. Amino acids: CASSSGTSRFTDTQYF.

The chain uses TRBV29-1 and TRBJ1-2; 8 bases are shared with TRBD1. Germline V gene sequence: CDR1 SQVTM, CDR2 ANQGSEA. The CDR3 is 12 residues long. The J segment lost 8 bases and the V segment lost 7 bases, leaving 9 bases of the junction unmatched. The CDR3 loop is CSAQGATGGYTF. Written as DNA, the CDR3 is TGCAGCGCCCAGGGGGCCACTGGAGGCTACACCTTC.

This clone has a single count. The CDR3 region has the DNA TGTGCCAGCAGCTCCACAGAGGGATTTAGCTATGGCTACACCTTC. Translated, it gives CASSSTEGFSYGYTF. The chain couples TRBV7-8 to TRBJ1-2; D remains unclear. Trimming took off 4 bases at V and 4 bases at J, with 16 bases between the two ends. Germline loops: CDR1 SGHVS, CDR2 FQNEAQ. The CDR3 is 15 amino acids. Supplemented by reference TRBV7-8 and TRBJ1-2, the full variable domain reads GAGVSQSPRYKVAKRGQDVALRCDPISGHVSLFWYQQALGQGPEFLTYFQNEAQLDKSGLPSDRFFAERPEGSVSTLKIQRTQQEDSAVYLCASSSTEGFSYGYTFGSGTRLTVV.

The chain couples TRBV30 to TRBJ1-1; D gene uncertain. The length of the CDR3 is 12 residues. CDR1 is GTSNPN, CDR2 SVGIG, per germline (reference sequence). The ends were cut back, 2 bases at V and 4 bases at J, with 8 bases in the middle. The chain's CDR3 is CAWSLRATEAFF. CDR3 sequence (DNA): TGTGCCTGGAGTCTCCGGGCCACTGAAGCTTTCTTT.

The chain employs TRBV27 and TRBJ1-5; maybe TRBD1 (6 bases). The CDR3 spans 17 residues. Germline lookup yields CDR1 MNHEY and CDR2 SMNVEV (reference sequence). Trimming took 5 bases from V and 0 from J, leaving 17 bases between them. CDR3 residues: CASSPRPGHLSNQPQHF. The CDR3 DNA reads as TGTGCCAGCAGTCCACGCCCGGGACACCTTAGCAATCAGCCCCAGCATTTT.

This clone has more than one count but fewer than ten. The chain combines TRBV7-3 with TRBJ1-1; 9 bases fit TRBD1. The germline V gene has CDR1 SGHTA and CDR2 FQGTGA. The CDR3 is 16 residues long. The V segment lost 3 bases and the J segment 6 bases; nucleotides outside the gene matches: 11. The DNA of the CDR3 is TGTGCCAGCAGCTTGACGGACAGGGGACAAGCGGCTGAAGCTTTCTTT. This gives the protein CASSLTDRGQAAEAFF.

There are a few counts of this clone. The chain joins TRBV6-6 to TRBJ1-6; 8 bases are a match to TRBD1. Germline loops: CDR1 MNHNY, CDR2 SVGAGI (reference sequence). This CDR3 region has 15 residues. The junction had 2 bases not matched to a gene; V was cut back by 0 bases and J by 7 bases. Here the CDR3 DNA reads TGTGCCAGCAGTTACTCGAGGGACAGGAATTCACCCCTCCACTTT. Protein product: CASSYSRDRNSPLHF.

J is TRBJ2-7 and V is TRBV7-9, with TRBD1 identical over 8 bases. In germline, CDR1 is SEHNR, CDR2 FQNEAQ (reference sequence). V gave up 4 bases and J gave up 4 bases; unmatched junction bases: 6. The CDR3 contains 14 residues. The CDR3 DNA reads TGTGCCAGCAGCTCCGGACAGGGATGGTACGAGCAGTACTTC. Translation gives CASSSGQGWYEQYF.